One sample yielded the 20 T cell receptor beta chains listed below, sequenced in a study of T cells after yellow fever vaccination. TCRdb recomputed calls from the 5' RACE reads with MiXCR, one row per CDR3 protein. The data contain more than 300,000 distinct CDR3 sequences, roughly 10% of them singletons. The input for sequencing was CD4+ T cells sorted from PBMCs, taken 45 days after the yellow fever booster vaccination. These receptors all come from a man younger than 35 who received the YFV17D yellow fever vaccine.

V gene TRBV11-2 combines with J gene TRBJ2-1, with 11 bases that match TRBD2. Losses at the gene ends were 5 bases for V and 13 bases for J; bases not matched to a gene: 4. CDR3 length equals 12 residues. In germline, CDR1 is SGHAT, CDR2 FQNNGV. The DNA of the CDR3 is TGTGCCAGCAGCAGACTAGCGGGACACCAGTTCTTC. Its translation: CASSRLAGHQFF.

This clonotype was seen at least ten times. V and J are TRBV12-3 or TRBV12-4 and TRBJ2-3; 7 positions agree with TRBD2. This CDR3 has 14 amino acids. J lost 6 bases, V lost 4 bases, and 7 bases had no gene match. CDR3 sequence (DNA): TGTGCCAGCAGTTCTCGGGAGGTTCAGGATACGCAGTATTTT. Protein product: CASSSREVQDTQYF.

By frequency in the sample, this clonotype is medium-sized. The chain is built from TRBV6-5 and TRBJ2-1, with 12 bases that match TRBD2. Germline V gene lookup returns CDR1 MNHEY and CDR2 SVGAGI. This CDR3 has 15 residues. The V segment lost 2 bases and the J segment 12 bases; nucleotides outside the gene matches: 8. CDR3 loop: CASSYRASGGARQFF. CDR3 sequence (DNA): TGTGCCAGCAGTTACAGGGCTAGCGGGGGGGCAAGGCAGTTCTTC.

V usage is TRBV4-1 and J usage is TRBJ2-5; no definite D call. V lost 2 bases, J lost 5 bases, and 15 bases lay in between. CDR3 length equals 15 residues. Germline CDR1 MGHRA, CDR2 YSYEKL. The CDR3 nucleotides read TGCGCCAGCAGCCAACCCCGATCCCGTGGGGAGACCCAGTACTTC. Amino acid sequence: CASSQPRSRGETQYF.

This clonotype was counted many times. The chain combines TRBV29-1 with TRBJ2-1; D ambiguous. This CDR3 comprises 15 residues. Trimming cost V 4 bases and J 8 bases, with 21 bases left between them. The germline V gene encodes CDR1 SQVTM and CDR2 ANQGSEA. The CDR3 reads CSVAATMGNRDEQFF. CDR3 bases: TGCAGCGTTGCCGCCACGATGGGCAATAGAGATGAGCAGTTCTTC.

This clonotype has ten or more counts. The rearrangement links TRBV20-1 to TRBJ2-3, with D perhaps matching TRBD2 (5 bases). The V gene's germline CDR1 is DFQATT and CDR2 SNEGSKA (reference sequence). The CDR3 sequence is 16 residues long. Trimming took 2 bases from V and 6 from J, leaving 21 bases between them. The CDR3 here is CSARTSPSRDGDTQYF. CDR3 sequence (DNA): TGCAGTGCTAGAACATCTCCTAGCCGGGATGGGGATACGCAGTATTTT.

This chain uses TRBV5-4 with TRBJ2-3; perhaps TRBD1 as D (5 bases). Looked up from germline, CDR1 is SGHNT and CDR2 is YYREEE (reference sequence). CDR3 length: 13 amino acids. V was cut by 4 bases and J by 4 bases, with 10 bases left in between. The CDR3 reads CASSSWGPDTQYF. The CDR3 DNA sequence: TGTGCCAGCAGCAGTTGGGGCCCAGATACGCAGTATTTT. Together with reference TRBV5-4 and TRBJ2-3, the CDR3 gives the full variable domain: ETGVTQSPTHLIKTRGQQVTLRCSSQSGHNTVSWYQQALGQGPQFIFQYYREEENGRGNFPPRFSGLQFPNYSSELNVNALELDDSALYLCASSSWGPDTQYFGPGTRLTVL.

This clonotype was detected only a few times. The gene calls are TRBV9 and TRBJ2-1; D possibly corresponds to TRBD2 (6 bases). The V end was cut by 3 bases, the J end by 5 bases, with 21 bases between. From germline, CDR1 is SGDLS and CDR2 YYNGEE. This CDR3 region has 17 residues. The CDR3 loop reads CASSETGRWGRNNEQFF. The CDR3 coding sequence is TGTGCCAGCAGCGAGACGGGGAGGTGGGGAAGGAACAATGAGCAGTTCTTC.

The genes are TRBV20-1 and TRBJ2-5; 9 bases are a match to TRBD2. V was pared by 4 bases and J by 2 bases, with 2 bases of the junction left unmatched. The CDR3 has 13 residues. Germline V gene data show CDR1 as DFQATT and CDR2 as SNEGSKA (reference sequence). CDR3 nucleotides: TGCAGTGCTATTCTAGCGGGGCAAGAGACCCAGTACTTC. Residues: CSAILAGQETQYF.

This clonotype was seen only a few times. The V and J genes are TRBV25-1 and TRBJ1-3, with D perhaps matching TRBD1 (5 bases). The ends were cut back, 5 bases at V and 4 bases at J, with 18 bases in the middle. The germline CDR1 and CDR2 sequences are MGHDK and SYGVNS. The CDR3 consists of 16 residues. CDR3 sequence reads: CASSPPWTRVGNTIYF. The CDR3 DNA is TGTGCCAGCAGTCCCCCGTGGACACGAGTCGGAAACACCATATATTTT.

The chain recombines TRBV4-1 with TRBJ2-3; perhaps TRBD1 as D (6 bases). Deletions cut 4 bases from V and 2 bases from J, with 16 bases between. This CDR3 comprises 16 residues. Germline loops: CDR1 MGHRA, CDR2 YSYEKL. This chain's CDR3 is CASSPYGVGATDTQYF. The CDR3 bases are TGCGCCAGCAGCCCCTACGGGGTGGGGGCCACAGATACGCAGTATTTT.

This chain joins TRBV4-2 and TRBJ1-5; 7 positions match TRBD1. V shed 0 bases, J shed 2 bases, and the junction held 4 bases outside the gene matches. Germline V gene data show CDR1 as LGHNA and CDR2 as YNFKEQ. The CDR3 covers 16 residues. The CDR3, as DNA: TGTGCCAGCAGCCAAGATCCAGGGGGTGGCAATCAGCCCCAGCATTTT. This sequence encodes CASSQDPGGGNQPQHF.

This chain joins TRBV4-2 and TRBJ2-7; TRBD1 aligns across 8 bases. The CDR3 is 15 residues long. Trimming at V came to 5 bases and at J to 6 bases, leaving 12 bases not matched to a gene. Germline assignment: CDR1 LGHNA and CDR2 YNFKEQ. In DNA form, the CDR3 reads TGTGCCAGCAGCTCTGCCTGGACAGGGTTGGGCGAGCAGTACTTC. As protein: CASSSAWTGLGEQYF.

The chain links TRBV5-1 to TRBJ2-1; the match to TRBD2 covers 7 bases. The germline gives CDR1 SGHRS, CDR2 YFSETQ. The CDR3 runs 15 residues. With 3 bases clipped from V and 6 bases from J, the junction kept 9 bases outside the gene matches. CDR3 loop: CASSSGAGGGNEQFF. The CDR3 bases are TGCGCCAGCAGCTCCGGGGCCGGCGGGGGCAATGAGCAGTTCTTC.

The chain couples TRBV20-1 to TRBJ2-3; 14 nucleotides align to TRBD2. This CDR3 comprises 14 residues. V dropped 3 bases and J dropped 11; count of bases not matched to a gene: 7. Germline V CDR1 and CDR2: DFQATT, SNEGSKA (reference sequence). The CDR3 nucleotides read TGCAGTGCTAGCGGGACTAGCGGGGGCCCGGGGCAGTATTTT. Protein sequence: CSASGTSGGPGQYF.

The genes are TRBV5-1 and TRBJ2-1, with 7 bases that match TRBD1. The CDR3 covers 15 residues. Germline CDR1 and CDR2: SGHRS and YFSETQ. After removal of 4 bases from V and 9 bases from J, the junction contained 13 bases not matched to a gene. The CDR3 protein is CASSTQGLDLSEQFF. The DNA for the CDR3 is TGCGCCAGCAGCACACAGGGGTTAGATCTTTCTGAGCAGTTCTTC.

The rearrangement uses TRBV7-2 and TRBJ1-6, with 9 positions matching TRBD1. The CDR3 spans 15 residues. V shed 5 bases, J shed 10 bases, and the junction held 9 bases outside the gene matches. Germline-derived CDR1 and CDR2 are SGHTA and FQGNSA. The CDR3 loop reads CASSPKDRGRSPLHF. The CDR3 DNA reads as TGTGCCAGCAGCCCTAAAGACAGGGGGAGATCACCCCTCCACTTT. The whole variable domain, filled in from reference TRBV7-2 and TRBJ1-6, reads GAGVSQSPSNKVTEKGKDVELRCDPISGHTALYWYRQSLGQGLEFLIYFQGNSAPDKSGLPSDRFSAERTGGSVSTLTIQRTQQEDSAVYLCASSPKDRGRSPLHFGNGTRLTVT.

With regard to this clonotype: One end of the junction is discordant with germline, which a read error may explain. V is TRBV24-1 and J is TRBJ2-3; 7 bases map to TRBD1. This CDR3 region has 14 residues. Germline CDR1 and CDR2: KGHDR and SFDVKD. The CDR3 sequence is CATRRTGDTDAQYF. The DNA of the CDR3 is TGTGCCACCAGAAGAACAGGGGACACAGATGCGCAGTATTTT.

CDR3 sequence (DNA): TGTGCCAGCAGCCCCGGGGCGGGTCCCTACAATGAGCAGTTCTTC. Amino acid sequence: CASSPGAGPYNEQFF. The V gene is TRBV7-3, the J gene TRBJ2-1; the D call may be TRBD1 or TRBD2 (5 bases each). This CDR3 comprises 15 residues. The germline V gene has CDR1 SGHTA and CDR2 FQGTGA. V was shortened by 5 bases and J by 2 bases, with 13 bases between the two germline ends.

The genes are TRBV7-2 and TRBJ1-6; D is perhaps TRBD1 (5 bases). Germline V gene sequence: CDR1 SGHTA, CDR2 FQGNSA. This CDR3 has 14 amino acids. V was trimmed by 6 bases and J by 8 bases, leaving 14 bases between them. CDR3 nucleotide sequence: TGTGCCAGCAGGAGAGGGGCATTGGATTCACCCCTCCACTTT. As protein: CASRRGALDSPLHF.